A selection of T cell receptor beta chains follows, all from one sample in a study of blood T cell repertoires in COVID-19. Method: immunoSEQ multiplex PCR; TCRdb's copy keeps in-frame clones and lacks some. The data hold fewer than 250,000 clones, with about 87% observed a single time. The sample taken for sequencing was PBMCs or T cells enriched from blood (not recorded which). These TCRs come from a woman aged 25-40 years with acute COVID-19. Both conserved end residues are part of each CDR3. Fields, in order: D gene, clone size, V gene, J gene, CDR3 DNA, CDR3 protein. The D gene is left open where the match is weak. Rows may omit the clone size; those that give it use once, few, many or a size class.

D: TRBD1; size: -; V: TRBV5-1; J: TRBJ1-1; DNA: TGCGCCAGCCGCACAGGGGCTACGAACACTGAAGCTTTCTTT; CDR3: CASRTGATNTEAFF
D: TRBD2; size: -; V: TRBV7-9; J: TRBJ2-7; DNA: TGTGCCAGCAGCCCTGCCGGGCACGGGGGGGAGCACGAGCAGTACTTC; CDR3: CASSPAGHGGEHEQYF
D: -; size: -; V: TRBV19; J: TRBJ2-1; DNA: TGTGCCAGTAGTACCGGGACATACAATGAGCAGTTCTTC; CDR3: CASSTGTYNEQFF
D: TRBD1; size: -; V: TRBV5-6; J: TRBJ1-2; DNA: TGTGCCAGCAGCTCGGACAGGGGGCCTCTTGGCTACACCTTC; CDR3: CASSSDRGPLGYTF
D: -; size: -; V: TRBV7-7; J: TRBJ2-3; DNA: TGTGCTAGCAGCCTCGATGGGGGGCGGGGGAGCACAGATACGCAGTATTTT; CDR3: CASSLDGGRGSTDTQYF
D: -; size: -; V: TRBV5-1; J: TRBJ2-5; DNA: TGCGCCAGCAGCTTCCAACAAGAGACCCAGTACTTC; CDR3: CASSFQQETQYF
D: -; size: -; V: TRBV6-2/TRBV6-3; J: TRBJ1-4; DNA: TGTGCCAGCAGTTCGCGAGAAAAACTGTTTTTT; CDR3: CASSSREKLFF
D: -; size: few; V: TRBV11-2; J: TRBJ2-1; DNA: TGTGCCAGCAGCTTAGTGGGGGCCGTCTACAATGAGCAGTTCTTC; CDR3: CASSLVGAVYNEQFF
D: TRBD1; size: -; V: TRBV10-1; J: TRBJ2-7; DNA: TGCGCCAGCAGTCGACAGGGGATCTACGAGCAGTACTTC; CDR3: CASSRQGIYEQYF
D: -; size: -; V: TRBV19; J: TRBJ1-1; DNA: TGTGCCAGTAGTAACCGTTTCGCGGGGTACACTGAAGCTTTCTTT; CDR3: CASSNRFAGYTEAFF
D: TRBD1; size: -; V: TRBV18; J: TRBJ1-2; DNA: TGTGCCAGCTCACAACCGACAGGGGGGGACTATGGCTACACCTTC; CDR3: CASSQPTGGDYGYTF
D: TRBD1; size: once; V: TRBV29-1; J: TRBJ1-2; DNA: TGCAGCGTTCCTTCAGACAGGGGAGGAGGGGGCGGCTACACCTTC; CDR3: CSVPSDRGGGGGYTF
D: -; size: -; V: TRBV6-5; J: TRBJ2-2; DNA: TGTGCCAGCAGTCCACGAGAGGCGGGCACCGGGGAGCTGTTTTTT; CDR3: CASSPREAGTGELFF
D: TRBD1; size: -; V: TRBV4-2; J: TRBJ1-2; DNA: TGTGCCAGCAGCCCGCCCCCGGACAGGGGATATGGCTACACCTTC; CDR3: CASSPPPDRGYGYTF
D: -; size: -; V: TRBV2; J: TRBJ1-4; DNA: TGTGCCAGCAGTCCAACACAGGCGGCTAATGAAAAACTGTTTTTT; CDR3: CASSPTQAANEKLFF
D: -; size: -; V: TRBV13; J: TRBJ1-6; DNA: TGTGCCAGCAGCCAAGGGGGGGGGCAAAATTCACCCCTCCACTTT; CDR3: CASSQGGGQNSPLHF